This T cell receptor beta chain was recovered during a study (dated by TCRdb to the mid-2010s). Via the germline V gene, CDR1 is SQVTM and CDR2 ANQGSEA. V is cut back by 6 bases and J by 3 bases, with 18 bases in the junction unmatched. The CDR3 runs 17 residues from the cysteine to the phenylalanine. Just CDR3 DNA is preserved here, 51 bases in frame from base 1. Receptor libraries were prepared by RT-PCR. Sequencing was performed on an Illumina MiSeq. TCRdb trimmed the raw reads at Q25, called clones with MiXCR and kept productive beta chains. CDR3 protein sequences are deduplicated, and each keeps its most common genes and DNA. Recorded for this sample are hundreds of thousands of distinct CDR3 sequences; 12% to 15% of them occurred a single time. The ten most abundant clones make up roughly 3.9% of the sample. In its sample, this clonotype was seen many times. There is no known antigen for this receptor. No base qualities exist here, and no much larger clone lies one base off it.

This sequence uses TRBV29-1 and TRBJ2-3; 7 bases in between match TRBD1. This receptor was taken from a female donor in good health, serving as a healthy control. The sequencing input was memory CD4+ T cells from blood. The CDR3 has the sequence CSVLNPGQPVPTDTQYF. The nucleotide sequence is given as TGCAGCGTCTTAAACCCGGGACAGCCGGTTCCGACAGATACGCAGTATTTT.